The clone carrying this T cell receptor beta chain appeared many times. As yet, its antigen is unknown. Germline CDR1 is MNHEY and CDR2 is SVGEGT. V lost 7 bases, J lost 4 bases, and 16 bases lay in between. This CDR3 has 14 amino acids. This specimen comes from a study of T cells after posttransplantation cyclophosphamide. Study results and limitations: TRB overlap between skin or GI tissue T cells and blood was limited. After PTCy, TRB diversity resembled that of CNI/methotrexate controls. Donor CD8+ memory clones often dominated recipient blood repertoires at later times.

Clones were read by immunoSEQ multiplex PCR, and TCRdb kept only the in-frame ones, dropping some. This sample carries roughly 3,200 clones, none of them present only once. Cyclophosphamide on days +3 and +4 followed busulfan-fludarabine conditioning and a marrow graft. The chain combines TRBV6-2 or TRBV6-3 with TRBJ2-5, with D perhaps matching TRBD2 (6 bases). Sequenced material: PBMCs, taken after allogeneic stem cell transplant with posttransplant cyclophosphamide. The TCR was taken from a female patient between 55 and 75 years old who received an allogeneic stem cell transplant from a related donor and was CMV-positive. Some T cells may have come from the graft donor. The CDR3 spells CASTFGLRGETQYF. CDR3 bases: TGTGCCAGCACTTTCGGCTTGCGGGGAGAGACCCAGTACTTC.